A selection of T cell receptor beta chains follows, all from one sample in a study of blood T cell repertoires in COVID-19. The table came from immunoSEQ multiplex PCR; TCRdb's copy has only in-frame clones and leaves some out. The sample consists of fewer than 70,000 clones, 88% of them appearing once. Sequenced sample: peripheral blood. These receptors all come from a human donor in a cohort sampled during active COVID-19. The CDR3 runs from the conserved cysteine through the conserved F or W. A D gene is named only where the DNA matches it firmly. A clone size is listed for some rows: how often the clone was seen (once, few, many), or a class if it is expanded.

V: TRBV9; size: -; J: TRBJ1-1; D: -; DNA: TGTGCCAGCAGCGTCGCAGGGAACACTGAAGCTTTCTTT; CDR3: CASSVAGNTEAFF
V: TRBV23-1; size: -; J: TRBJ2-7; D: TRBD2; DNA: TGCGCCAGCAGTCAACAGGGACTAGCGGGAGGAAACTACGAGCAGTACTTC; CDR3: CASSQQGLAGGNYEQYF
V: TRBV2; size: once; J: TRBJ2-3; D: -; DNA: TGTGCCAGCAGTGAAGGTAGCGGACTGAGCACAGATACGCAGTATTTT; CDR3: CASSEGSGLSTDTQYF
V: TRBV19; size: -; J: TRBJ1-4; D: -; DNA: TGTGCCAGTAGTTCCAGGGGCGGTCCTAATGAAAAACTGTTTTTT; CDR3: CASSSRGGPNEKLFF
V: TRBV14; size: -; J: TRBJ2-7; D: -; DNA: TGTGCCAGCAGCCAAGAACCCTTAGTGACCTACGAGCAGTACTTC; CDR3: CASSQEPLVTYEQYF
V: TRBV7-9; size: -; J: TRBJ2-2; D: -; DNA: TGTGCCAGCAGCCCGAAGCTCCAGGGGAACACCGGGGAGCTGTTTTTT; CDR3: CASSPKLQGNTGELFF
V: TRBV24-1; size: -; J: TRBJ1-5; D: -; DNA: TGTGCCACCAGTGATGACAGGAGGAGCAATCAGCCCCAGCATTTT; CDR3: CATSDDRRSNQPQHF
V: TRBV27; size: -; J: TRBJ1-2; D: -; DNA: TGTGCCAGCAGTTTGTCAGGGTTCGGCTATGGCTACACCTTC; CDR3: CASSLSGFGYGYTF
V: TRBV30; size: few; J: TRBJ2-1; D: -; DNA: TGTGCCTGGAGTGTCCCGATAGCGCCATCCTACAATGAGCAGTTCTTC; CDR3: CAWSVPIAPSYNEQFF
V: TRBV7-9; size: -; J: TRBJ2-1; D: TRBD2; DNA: TGTGCCAGCAGCACCATCGTTAGCGGGGGGGCGGGTGAGCAGTTCTTC; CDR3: CASSTIVSGGAGEQFF
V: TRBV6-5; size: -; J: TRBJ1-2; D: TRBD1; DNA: TGTGCCAGCAGTTACGGGGGGACAGGAATCTATGGCTACACCTTC; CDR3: CASSYGGTGIYGYTF
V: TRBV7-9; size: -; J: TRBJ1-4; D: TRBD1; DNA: TGTGCCAGCAGCTTGGACAGGGATAATCAAAAACTGTTTTTT; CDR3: CASSLDRDNQKLFF
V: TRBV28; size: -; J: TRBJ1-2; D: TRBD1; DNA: TGTGCCAGCAGTTCCCGACAGGGGGCACGTGGCTACACCTTC; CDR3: CASSSRQGARGYTF
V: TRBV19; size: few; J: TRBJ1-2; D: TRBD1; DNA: TGTGCCAGTAGCCTCACAGGGGGGAACTATGGCTACACCTTC; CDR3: CASSLTGGNYGYTF
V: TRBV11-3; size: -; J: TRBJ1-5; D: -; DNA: TGTGCCAGCAGCCTGGGGTGTTGGCAGGGCAAGCATCAGCCCCAGCATTTT; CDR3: CASSLGCWQGKHQPQHF
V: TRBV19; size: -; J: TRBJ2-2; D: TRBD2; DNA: TGTGCCAGTAGTATAGCTACTAGCGCCGGGGAGCTGTTTTTT; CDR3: CASSIATSAGELFF
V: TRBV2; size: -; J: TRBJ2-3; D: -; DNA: TGTGCCAGCACTGAAGCCCCCACTTATACGCAGTATTTT; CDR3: CASTEAPTYTQYF
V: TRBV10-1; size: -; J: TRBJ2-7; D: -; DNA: TGCGCCAGCAGTGAGTCGGGCAGGGGCGAGCAGTACTTC; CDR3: CASSESGRGEQYF
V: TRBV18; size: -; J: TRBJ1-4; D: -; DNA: TGTGCCAGCTCAAATTACAACAGGGCGCAGAAACTGTTTTTT; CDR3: CASSNYNRAQKLFF
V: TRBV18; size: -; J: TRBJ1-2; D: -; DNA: TGTGCCAGCTCGCCGGACAACGTGGGTGGCTACACCTTC; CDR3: CASSPDNVGGYTF
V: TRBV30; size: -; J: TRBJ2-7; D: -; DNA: TGTGCCTGGAGTGTACACGGGGTCGGGTACGAGCAGTACTTC; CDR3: CAWSVHGVGYEQYF
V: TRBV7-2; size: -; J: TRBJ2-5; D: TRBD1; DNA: TGTGCCAGCAGCTTAGGGGACAGGGCAGTGTGGGAGACCCAGTACTTC; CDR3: CASSLGDRAVWETQYF
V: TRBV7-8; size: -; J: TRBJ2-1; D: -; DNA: TGTGCCAGCAGCTTAGTCATTTATGAGCAGTTCTTC; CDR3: CASSLVIYEQFF
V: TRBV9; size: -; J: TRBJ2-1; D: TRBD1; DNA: TGTGCCAGCAGCGCAGGGACAGGGTTCAATGAGCAGTTCTTC; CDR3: CASSAGTGFNEQFF
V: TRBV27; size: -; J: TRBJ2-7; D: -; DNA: -; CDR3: CASSSSGLYEQYF
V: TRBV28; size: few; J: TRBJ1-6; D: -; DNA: TGTGCCAGCAACGAAGGTGGGGGGATTAGGAATTCACCCCTCCACTTT; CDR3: CASNEGGGIRNSPLHF
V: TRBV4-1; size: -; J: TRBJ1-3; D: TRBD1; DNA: TGCGCCAGCAGCCATCCGCCGGGACAGGTTAACTCTGGAAACACCATATATTTT; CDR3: CASSHPPGQVNSGNTIYF
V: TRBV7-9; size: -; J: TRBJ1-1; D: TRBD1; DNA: TGTGCCAGCAGCCAATCGACAGGGGAGGTCACTGAAGCTTTCTTT; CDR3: CASSQSTGEVTEAFF
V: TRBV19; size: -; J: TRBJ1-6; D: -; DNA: TGTGCCAGTACCCCCGGTGGTCCGAATTCACCCCTCCACTTT; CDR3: CASTPGGPNSPLHF
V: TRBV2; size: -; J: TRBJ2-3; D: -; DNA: TGTGCCAGCATCCCCGGTAGGGCGAGGGGCACAGATACGCAGTATTTT; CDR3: CASIPGRARGTDTQYF
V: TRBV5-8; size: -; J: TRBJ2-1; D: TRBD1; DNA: TGTGCCAGCAGCACTCCACCTGCCGGGACAGGCTCCTACAATGAGCAGTTCTTC; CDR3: CASSTPPAGTGSYNEQFF
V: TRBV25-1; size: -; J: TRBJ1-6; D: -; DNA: TGTGCCAGCAGTAGCTGGAATTCACCCCTCCACTTT; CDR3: CASSSWNSPLHF
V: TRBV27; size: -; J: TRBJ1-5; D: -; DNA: TGTGCCAGCAGTCCATCCGGGAACTTAAATCAGCCCCAGCATTTT; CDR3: CASSPSGNLNQPQHF
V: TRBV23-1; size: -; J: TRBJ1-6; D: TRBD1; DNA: TGCGCCAGCAGTCAATCGCCAAGGGGGGACAGGCATTATAATTCACCCCTCCACTTT; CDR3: CASSQSPRGDRHYNSPLHF
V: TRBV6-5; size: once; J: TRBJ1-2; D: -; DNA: TGTGCCAGCAGCCCCCCGGGGGGGTATGGCTACACCTTC; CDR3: CASSPPGGYGYTF
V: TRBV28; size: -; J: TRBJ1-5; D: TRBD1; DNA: TGTGCCAGCAGTTTTACAGGGGGCGCTCAGCCCCAGCATTTT; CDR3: CASSFTGGAQPQHF
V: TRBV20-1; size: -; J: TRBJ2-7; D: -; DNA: TGCAGTGCTAGTGTTCGGGAGATGGGGTACTTC; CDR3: CSASVREMGYF
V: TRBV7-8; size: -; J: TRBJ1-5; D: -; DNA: TGTGCCAGCAGCTCCCAGGGAAATCAGCCCCAGCATTTT; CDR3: CASSSQGNQPQHF
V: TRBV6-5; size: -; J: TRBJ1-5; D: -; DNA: TGTGCCAGCAGTTACGCAGGGATCAATCAGCCCCAGCATTTT; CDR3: CASSYAGINQPQHF
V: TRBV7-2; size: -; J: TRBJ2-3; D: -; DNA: TGTGCCAGCAGCCCTGAGCGACCCACAGATACGCAGTATTTT; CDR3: CASSPERPTDTQYF
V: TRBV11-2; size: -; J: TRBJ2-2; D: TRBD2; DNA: TGTGCCAGCAGCCGGCTAGCGGGGGGGAATTTGGATAGCACCGGGGAGCTGTTTTTT; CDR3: CASSRLAGGNLDSTGELFF